The rows below give T cell receptor beta chains drawn from one sample of a study of post-analysis software for immune sequencing data. TCRdb re-derived calls from the PCR reads in MiXCR, one entry per CDR3 protein. The table lists fewer than 850,000 distinct CDR3 sequences, around 27% of them singletons. Sequencing was carried out using blood. All receptors come from a girl between 5 and 17 years old with multiple sclerosis. Both conserved end residues are part of each CDR3. The order of the fields is D gene, V gene, clone size, J gene, CDR3 protein, CDR3 DNA. The D gene is left open where the match is weak. Part of the rows lack a size; the others show once, few, many or a class for expanded clones.

D gene: .
V gene: TRBV11-2
clone size: few
J gene: TRBJ1-4
CDR3 protein: CASSLLGGTNEKLFF
CDR3 DNA: TGTGCCAGCAGCCTCTTGGGGGGGACTAATGAAAAACTGTTTTTT

D gene: .
V gene: TRBV15
clone size: .
J gene: TRBJ2-1
CDR3 protein: CATSRVWGGGFGSGEQFF
CDR3 DNA: TGTGCCACCAGCAGAGTCTGGGGCGGGGGCTTTGGGTCAGGGGAGCAGTTCTTC

D gene: .
V gene: TRBV6-1
clone size: .
J gene: TRBJ1-5
CDR3 protein: CASKGGMGLSNQPQHF
CDR3 DNA: TGTGCCAGCAAAGGGGGAATGGGGTTAAGCAATCAGCCCCAGCATTTT

D gene: TRBD1
V gene: TRBV7-9
clone size: .
J gene: TRBJ2-5
CDR3 protein: CASTQQGAREETQYF
CDR3 DNA: TGTGCCAGCACCCAACAGGGGGCTAGGGAAGAGACCCAGTACTTC

D gene: .
V gene: TRBV7-8
clone size: .
J gene: TRBJ2-5
CDR3 protein: CAIETQYF
CDR3 DNA: TGTGCCATCGAGACCCAGTACTTC

D gene: TRBD1
V gene: TRBV12-3/TRBV12-4
clone size: .
J gene: TRBJ2-2
CDR3 protein: CASRGTDTNTGELFF
CDR3 DNA: TGTGCCAGCAGGGGGACAGATACGAACACCGGGGAGCTGTTTTTT

D gene: TRBD2
V gene: TRBV6-2/TRBV6-3
clone size: few
J gene: TRBJ2-3
CDR3 protein: CASPSNLAGTSTDTQYF
CDR3 DNA: TGTGCCAGCCCGTCCAATCTAGCGGGGACTAGCACAGATACGCAGTATTTT

D gene: TRBD1
V gene: TRBV24-1
clone size: .
J gene: TRBJ2-2
CDR3 protein: CATSGMDRETGELFF
CDR3 DNA: TGTGCCACCAGTGGAATGGACAGGGAAACCGGGGAGCTGTTTTTT

D gene: .
V gene: TRBV20-1
clone size: .
J gene: TRBJ2-7
CDR3 protein: CSAKEGRHEQYF
CDR3 DNA: TGCAGTGCTAAGGAAGGGAGGCACGAGCAGTACTTC

D gene: .
V gene: TRBV20-1
clone size: few
J gene: TRBJ2-3
CDR3 protein: CSARGRRRTDTQYF
CDR3 DNA: TGCAGTGCTAGGGGGCGGCGGCGCACAGATACGCAGTATTTT

D gene: TRBD2
V gene: TRBV20-1
clone size: few
J gene: TRBJ2-7
CDR3 protein: CSATGLAGVYEQYF
CDR3 DNA: TGCAGTGCCACTGGACTAGCGGGGGTCTACGAGCAGTACTTC

D gene: .
V gene: TRBV7-2
clone size: many
J gene: TRBJ2-3
CDR3 protein: CASSFPPLSWQGNTDTQYF
CDR3 DNA: TGTGCCAGCAGCTTCCCCCCCCTCTCCTGGCAGGGAAACACAGATACGCAGTATTTT

D gene: TRBD2
V gene: TRBV24-1
clone size: .
J gene: TRBJ2-1
CDR3 protein: CATEREAYNEQFF
CDR3 DNA: TGTGCCACCGAGCGGGAGGCTTACAATGAGCAGTTCTTC

D gene: .
V gene: TRBV5-6
clone size: .
J gene: TRBJ1-6
CDR3 protein: CASSLGGDNSPLHF
CDR3 DNA: TGTGCCAGCAGCTTGGGCGGGGATAATTCACCCCTCCACTTT

D gene: .
V gene: TRBV10-3
clone size: few
J gene: TRBJ1-2
CDR3 protein: CAISRDMIGGYTF
CDR3 DNA: TGTGCCATCAGCCGCGACATGATCGGTGGCTACACCTTC

D gene: TRBD1
V gene: TRBV15
clone size: few
J gene: TRBJ2-3
CDR3 protein: CATRSGQGESDTQYF
CDR3 DNA: TGTGCCACCAGGTCGGGACAGGGGGAGTCAGATACGCAGTATTTT